The following is a TCR beta chain sequence with its context. Sequenced by immunoSEQ multiplex PCR; TCRdb stores in-frame clones only, minus some. The profile shows more than 95,000 clones, more than 85% of them singletons. Per the germline V gene, CDR1 is KGHDR and CDR2 is SFDVKD. V was trimmed by 3 bases and J by 4 bases, leaving 9 bases between them. This CDR3 spans 13 amino acids. The record originates from a study of T cell responses to AZD1222 COVID-19 vaccine. The overall study: Combined were second doses at about 4 or about 12 weeks.

The receptor was derived from an adult in good health. The source material was peripheral blood, sampled on day 0 of AZD1222 vaccination. The rearrangement links TRBV24-1 to TRBJ2-7, with a weak D call TRBD2 (6 bases). The CDR3 nucleotides read TGTGCCACCAGTGATGGAGGGATTTACGAGCAGTACTTC. Translation: CATSDGGIYEQYF.